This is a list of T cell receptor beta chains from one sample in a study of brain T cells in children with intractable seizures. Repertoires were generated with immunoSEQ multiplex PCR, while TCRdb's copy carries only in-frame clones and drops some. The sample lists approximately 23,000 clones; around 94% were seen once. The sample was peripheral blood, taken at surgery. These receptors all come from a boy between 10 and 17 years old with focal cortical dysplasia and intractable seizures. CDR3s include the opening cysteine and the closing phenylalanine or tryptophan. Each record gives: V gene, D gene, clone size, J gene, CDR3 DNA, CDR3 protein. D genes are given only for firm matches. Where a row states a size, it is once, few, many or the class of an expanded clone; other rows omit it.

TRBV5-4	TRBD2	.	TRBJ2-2	TGTGCCAGCAGCTTGGGGCCTAGCGGGGGGCGGACCGGGGAGCTGTTTTTT	CASSLGPSGGRTGELFF
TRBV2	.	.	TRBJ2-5	TGTGCCAGCACTCAGGGGTTACAAGAGACCCAGTACTTC	CASTQGLQETQYF
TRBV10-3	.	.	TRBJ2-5	TGTGCCATCAGTGAGCAGGGGAAGGAGACCCAGTACTTC	CAISEQGKETQYF
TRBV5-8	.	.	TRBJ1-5	TGTGCCAGCAGCCCCCGGGGGAACGCTGGCAATCAGCCCCAGCATTTT	CASSPRGNAGNQPQHF
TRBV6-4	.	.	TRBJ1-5	TGTGCCAGCAGTCCCGACAGCAATCAGCCCCAGCATTTT	CASSPDSNQPQHF
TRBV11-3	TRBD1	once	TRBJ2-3	TGTGCCAGCAGCCCGGGACAGGGGAGTTGGCAGTATTTT	CASSPGQGSWQYF
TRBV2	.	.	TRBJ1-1	TGTGCCAGCATCATCGAGGGCCGGAACACTGAAGCTTTCTTT	CASIIEGRNTEAFF
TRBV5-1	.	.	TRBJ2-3	TGCGCCAGCAGCTCCCAGTACACAGATACGCAGTATTTT	CASSSQYTDTQYF
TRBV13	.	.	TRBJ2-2	TGTGCCAGCAGCCGACTGTACACCGGGGAGCTGTTTTTT	CASSRLYTGELFF
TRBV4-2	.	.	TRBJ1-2	TGTGCCAGCAGCCAAGACCACATTCGCTACACCTTC	CASSQDHIRYTF
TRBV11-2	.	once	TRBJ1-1	TGTGCCAGCAGTCAAGGTCCTGAAGCTTTCTTT	CASSQGPEAFF
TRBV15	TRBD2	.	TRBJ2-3	TGTGCCACCAGCAGAGATAGCGGGGGGGCAGATACGCAGTATTTT	CATSRDSGGADTQYF
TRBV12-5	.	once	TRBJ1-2	TGTGCTAGTGGTTTGAAGGGGACTCTTGAAGGCTACACCTTC	CASGLKGTLEGYTF
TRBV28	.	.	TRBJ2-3	TGTGCCAGCAGTTCAACGGGGGATTCGACAGATACGCAGTATTTT	CASSSTGDSTDTQYF
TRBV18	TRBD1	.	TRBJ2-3	TGTGCCAGCTCACCGGGACAGGGAGGCACAGATACGCAGTATTTT	CASSPGQGGTDTQYF
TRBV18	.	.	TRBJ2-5	TGTGCCAGCTCACCGGGAAAAGAGACCCAGTACTTC	CASSPGKETQYF
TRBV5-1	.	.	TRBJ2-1	TGCGCCAGCAGCTTTCAATACCTAGGAGATGAGCAGTTCTTC	CASSFQYLGDEQFF
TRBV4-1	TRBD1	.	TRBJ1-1	TGCGCCAGCAGCCAAGAAGGACAGGGGGACACTGAAGCTTTCTTT	CASSQEGQGDTEAFF
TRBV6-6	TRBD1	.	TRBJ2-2	TGTGCCAGCAGATTGGACAGGGTGAGCACCGGGGAGCTGTTTTTT	CASRLDRVSTGELFF
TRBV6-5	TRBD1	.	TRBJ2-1	TGTGCCAGCACCCACAGGGGGGTTGGCTACAATGAGCAGTTCTTC	CASTHRGVGYNEQFF
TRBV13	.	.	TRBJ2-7	TGTGCCAGCAGTCAAGACTCCTACGAGCAGTACTTC	CASSQDSYEQYF
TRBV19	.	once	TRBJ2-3	TGTGCCAGTACAGGGGTAACGACGGGAGATGAGGTTACGCAGTATTTT	CASTGVTTGDEVTQYF
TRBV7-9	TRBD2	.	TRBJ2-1	TGTGCCAGCAGCTCATTCAAGGGGCTAGCGGGAGCGCAGCAGTTCTTC	CASSSFKGLAGAQQFF
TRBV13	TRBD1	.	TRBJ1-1	TGTGCCAGCAGCTTGGACAGGGCGAACACTGAAGCTTTCTTT	CASSLDRANTEAFF
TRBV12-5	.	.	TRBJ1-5	TGTGCTAGTGGTTTGGTACGGGACAACCCAGGCAATCAGCCCCAGCATTTT	CASGLVRDNPGNQPQHF
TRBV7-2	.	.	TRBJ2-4	TGTGCCAGCAGCTTTCGGGCCACCTCTCCCAAAAACATTCAGTACTTC	CASSFRATSPKNIQYF
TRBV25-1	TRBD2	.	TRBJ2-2	TGTGCCAGCAGTATAGCGGGGGCCACCGGGGAGCTGTTTTTT	CASSIAGATGELFF
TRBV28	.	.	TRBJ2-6	TGTGCCAGCAGCAGTCCCCTAGGGGCCTGGGGTGGGGCCAACGTCCTGACTTTC	CASSSPLGAWGGANVLTF
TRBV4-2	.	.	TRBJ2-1	TGTGCCAGCAGCCAAGATGGGGGGGGCGGGGAAACCTACAATGAGCAGTTCTTC	CASSQDGGGGETYNEQFF
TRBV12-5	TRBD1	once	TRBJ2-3	TGTGCTAGTGGTTCCACAGGGGGCGGGGATACGCAGTATTTT	CASGSTGGGDTQYF
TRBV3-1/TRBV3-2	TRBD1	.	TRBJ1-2	TGTGCCAGCAGCCCCCGGGACAGGGGCTATGGCTACACCTTC	CASSPRDRGYGYTF
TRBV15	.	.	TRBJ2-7	TGTGCCACCAGCAGAGTACCGTACGAGCAGTACTTC	CATSRVPYEQYF
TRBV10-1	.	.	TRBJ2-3	TGCGCCAGCACTTTTTCAAGCGAGAATTTT	CASTFSSENF
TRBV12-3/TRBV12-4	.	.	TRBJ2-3	TGTGCCAGCAGTTTCGGACTCACAGATACGCAGTATTTT	CASSFGLTDTQYF
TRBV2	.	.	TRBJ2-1	TGTGCCAGCAGTGAATCCACTGTGGATGAGCAGTTCTTC	CASSESTVDEQFF
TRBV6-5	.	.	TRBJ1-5	TGTGCCAGCAGTCCTACCCGACTCTGGAATCAGCCCCAGCATTTT	CASSPTRLWNQPQHF
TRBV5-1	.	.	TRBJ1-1	TGCGCCAGCAGCTTGTCACAGGGCGACACTGAAGCTTTCTTT	CASSLSQGDTEAFF
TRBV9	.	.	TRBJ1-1	TGTGCCAGCAGCCTCAGGGATATGAACACTGAAGCTTTCTTT	CASSLRDMNTEAFF
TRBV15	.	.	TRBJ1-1	TGTGCCACCAGCAGAGGTTTCTTTGCTCCTTCGGGGGGTAACACTGAAGCTTTCTTT	CATSRGFFAPSGGNTEAFF
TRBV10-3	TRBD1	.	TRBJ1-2	TGTGCCATCAGTGAGGGGAAGGGGGCGCAAGACTATGGCTACACCTTC	CAISEGKGAQDYGYTF
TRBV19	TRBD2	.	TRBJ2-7	TGTGCCAGTAGTATAGGCGGGAGGAGGAACGAGCAGTACTTC	CASSIGGRRNEQYF